Sequencing of this TCR beta chain was carried out in a study of cytomegalovirus exposure and HLA in healthy donors. Study observations and caveats: An analysis done earlier found most TCR beta V segments productive about 87% or about 30% of the time. Later, an analysis found that common viral pathogens appeared to be linked with several of the most significant clusters.

A remark on this clone: The antigen is not known.

The CDR3 covers 12 residues. J lost 6 bases, V lost 4 bases, and 4 bases had no gene match. The germline CDR1 and CDR2 sequences are SGHNT and YYREEE (reference sequence). The PCR contained 60 Vbeta and 13 Jbeta primers. In the authors' workflow: Tens of millions of unique TCR beta chains, 10 million to 13 million of them shared, were counted by a later analysis. TCRdb's table, derived via immunoSEQ multiplex PCR, lists solely in-frame clones and lacks some. V, J and clone size derive from that table, while D and trimming were established from the DNA sequence. Here the sample table reports under 120,000 clones.

The clonotype originates from a man between 50 and 59 years old in good health and CMV-seronegative. The V call is TRBV5-4, the J call TRBJ2-7; 7 bases are shared with TRBD2. The material sequenced was PBMCs. CDR3 sequence: CASSGDYGEQYF. Written as DNA, the CDR3 is TGTGCCAGCAGCGGGGACTACGGCGAGCAGTACTTC.